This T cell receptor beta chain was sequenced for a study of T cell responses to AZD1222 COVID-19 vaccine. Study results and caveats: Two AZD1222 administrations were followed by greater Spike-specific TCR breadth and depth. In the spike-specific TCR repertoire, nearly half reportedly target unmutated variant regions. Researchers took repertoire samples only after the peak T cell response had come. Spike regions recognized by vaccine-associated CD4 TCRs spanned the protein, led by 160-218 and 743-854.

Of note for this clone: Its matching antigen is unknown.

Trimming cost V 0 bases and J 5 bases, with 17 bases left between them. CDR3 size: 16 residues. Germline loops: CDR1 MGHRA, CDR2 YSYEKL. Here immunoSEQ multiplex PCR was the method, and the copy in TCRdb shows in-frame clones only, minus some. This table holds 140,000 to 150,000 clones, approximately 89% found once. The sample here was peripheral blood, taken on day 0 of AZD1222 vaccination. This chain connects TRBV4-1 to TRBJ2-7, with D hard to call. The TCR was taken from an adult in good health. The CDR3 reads CASSQDAGRYNDEQYF. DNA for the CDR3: TGCGCCAGCAGCCAAGATGCAGGCCGGTATAACGACGAGCAGTACTTC.